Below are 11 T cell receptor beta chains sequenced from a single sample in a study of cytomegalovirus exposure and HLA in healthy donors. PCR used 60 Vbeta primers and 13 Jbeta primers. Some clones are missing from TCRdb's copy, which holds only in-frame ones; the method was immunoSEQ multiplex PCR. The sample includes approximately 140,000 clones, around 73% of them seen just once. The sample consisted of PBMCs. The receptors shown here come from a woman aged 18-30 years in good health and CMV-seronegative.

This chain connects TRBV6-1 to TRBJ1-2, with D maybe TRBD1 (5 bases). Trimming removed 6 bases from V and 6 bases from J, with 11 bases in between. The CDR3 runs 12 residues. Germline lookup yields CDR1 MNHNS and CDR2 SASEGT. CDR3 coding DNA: TGTGCCAGCAGCGGAGGGGTGGATGGCTACACCTTC. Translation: CASSGGVDGYTF.

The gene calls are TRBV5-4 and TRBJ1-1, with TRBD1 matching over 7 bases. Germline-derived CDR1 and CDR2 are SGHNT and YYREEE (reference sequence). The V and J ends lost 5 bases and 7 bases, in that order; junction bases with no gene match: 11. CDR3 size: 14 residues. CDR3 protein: CASSTRGTVNEAFF. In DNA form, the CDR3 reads TGTGCCAGCAGTACCCGCGGGACAGTCAATGAAGCTTTCTTT.

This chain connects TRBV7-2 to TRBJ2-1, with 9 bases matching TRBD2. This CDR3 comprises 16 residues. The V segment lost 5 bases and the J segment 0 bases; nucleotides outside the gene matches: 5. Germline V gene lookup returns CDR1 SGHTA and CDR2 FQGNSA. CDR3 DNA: TGTGCCAGCAGCGCGCAGACTAGCGGCTCCTACAATGAGCAGTTCTTC. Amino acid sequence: CASSAQTSGSYNEQFF.

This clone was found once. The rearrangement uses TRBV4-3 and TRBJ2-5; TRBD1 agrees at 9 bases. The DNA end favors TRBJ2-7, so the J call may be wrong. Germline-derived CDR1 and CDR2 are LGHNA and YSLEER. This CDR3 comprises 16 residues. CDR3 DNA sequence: TGCGCCAGCAGCCAAGATTGGACAGGGGTAACCTACGAGCAGTACTTC. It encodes CASSQDWTGVTYEQYF.

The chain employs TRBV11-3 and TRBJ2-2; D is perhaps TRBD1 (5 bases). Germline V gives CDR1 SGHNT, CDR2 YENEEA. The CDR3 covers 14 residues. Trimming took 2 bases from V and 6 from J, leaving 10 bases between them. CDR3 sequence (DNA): TGTGCCAGCAGCTTACCAGGGATGGCCGGGGAGCTGTTTTTT. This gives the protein CASSLPGMAGELFF. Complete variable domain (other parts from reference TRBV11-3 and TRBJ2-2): EAGVVQSPRYKIIEKKQPVAFWCNPISGHNTLYWYLQNLGQGPELLIRYENEEAVDDSQLPKDRFSAERLKGVDSTLKIQPAELGDSAVYLCASSLPGMAGELFFGEGSRLTVL.

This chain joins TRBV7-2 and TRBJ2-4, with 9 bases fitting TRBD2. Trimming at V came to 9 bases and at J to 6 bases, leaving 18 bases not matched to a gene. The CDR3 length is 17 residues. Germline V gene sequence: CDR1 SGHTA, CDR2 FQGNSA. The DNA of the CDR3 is TGTGCCAGTCAGAGCGCGGGAGGGCGCGGGGCCGTAAACATTCAGTACTTC. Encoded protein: CASQSAGGRGAVNIQYF.

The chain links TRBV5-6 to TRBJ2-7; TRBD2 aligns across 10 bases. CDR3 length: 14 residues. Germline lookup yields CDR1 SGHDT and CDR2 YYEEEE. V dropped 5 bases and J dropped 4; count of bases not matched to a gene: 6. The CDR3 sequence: CASSGTSGVYEQYV. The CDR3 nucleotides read TGTGCCAGCAGTGGAACTAGCGGGGTGTACGAGCAGTACGTC.

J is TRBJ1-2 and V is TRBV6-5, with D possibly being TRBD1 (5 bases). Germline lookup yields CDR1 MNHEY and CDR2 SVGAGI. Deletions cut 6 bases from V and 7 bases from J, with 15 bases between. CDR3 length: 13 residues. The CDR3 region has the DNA TGTGCCAGCAGGCGGGACGGATCGTTTGGCTACACCTTC. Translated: CASRRDGSFGYTF.

The DNA for the CDR3 is TGTGCCAGCAAAAGGGACAGGGGGCTGAACACTGAAGCTTTCTTT. As protein: CASKRDRGLNTEAFF. This chain links TRBV6-5 with TRBJ1-1; 12 positions match TRBD1. Germline lookup yields CDR1 MNHEY and CDR2 SVGAGI. CDR3 size: 15 residues. Trimming cost V 7 bases and J 0 bases; bases outside gene matches: 3.

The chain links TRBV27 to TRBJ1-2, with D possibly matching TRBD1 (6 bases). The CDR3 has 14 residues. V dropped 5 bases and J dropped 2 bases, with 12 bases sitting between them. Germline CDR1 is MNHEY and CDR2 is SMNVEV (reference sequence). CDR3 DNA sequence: TGTGCCAGCAGTCCCTGGACAGACAACTATGGCTACACCTTC. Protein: CASSPWTDNYGYTF.

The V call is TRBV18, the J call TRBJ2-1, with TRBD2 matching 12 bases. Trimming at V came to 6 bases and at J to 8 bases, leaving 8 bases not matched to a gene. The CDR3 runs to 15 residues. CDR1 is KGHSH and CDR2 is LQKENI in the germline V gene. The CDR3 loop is CASSPTSGRGHEQFF. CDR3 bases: TGTGCCAGCTCCCCGACTAGCGGGAGAGGTCATGAGCAGTTCTTC.